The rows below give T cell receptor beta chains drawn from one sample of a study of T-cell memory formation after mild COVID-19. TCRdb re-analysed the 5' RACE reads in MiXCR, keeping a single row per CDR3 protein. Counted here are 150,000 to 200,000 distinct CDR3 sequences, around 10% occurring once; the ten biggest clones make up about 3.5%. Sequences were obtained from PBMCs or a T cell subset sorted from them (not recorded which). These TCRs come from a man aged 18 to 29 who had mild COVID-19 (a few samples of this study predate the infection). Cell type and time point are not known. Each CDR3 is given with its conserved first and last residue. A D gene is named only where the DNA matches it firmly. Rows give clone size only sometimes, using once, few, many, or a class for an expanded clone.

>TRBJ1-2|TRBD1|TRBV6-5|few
CASSFDRVPNYGYTF
TGTGCCAGCAGTTTTGACAGGGTCCCCAACTATGGCTACACCTTC
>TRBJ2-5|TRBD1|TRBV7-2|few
CASSAQGLETQYF
TGTGCCAGCAGCGCACAGGGGCTAGAGACCCAGTACTTC
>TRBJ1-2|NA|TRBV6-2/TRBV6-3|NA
CASSYGDYGYTF
TGTGCCAGCAGTTACGGGGACTATGGCTACACCTTC
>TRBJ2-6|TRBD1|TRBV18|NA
CASSPQGQGAGANVLTF
TGTGCCAGCTCACCACAAGGACAGGGCGCGGGGGCCAACGTCCTGACTTTC
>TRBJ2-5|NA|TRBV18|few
CASSPERQETQYF
TGTGCCAGCTCACCGGAGAGGCAAGAGACCCAGTACTTC
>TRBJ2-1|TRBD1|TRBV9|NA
CASSQGERLYNEQFF
TGTGCCAGCAGCCAGGGGGAACGGCTCTACAATGAGCAGTTCTTC
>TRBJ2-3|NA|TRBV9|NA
CASSVGVGGHTDTQYF
TGTGCCAGCAGCGTAGGTGTGGGGGGCCACACAGATACGCAGTATTTT
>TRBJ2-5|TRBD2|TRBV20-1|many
CSAAGENQETQYF
TGCAGTGCCGCGGGGGAGAACCAAGAGACCCAGTACTTC
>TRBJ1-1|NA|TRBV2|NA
CASSGDRTEAFF
TGTGCCAGCAGTGGGGATAGGACTGAAGCTTTCTTT
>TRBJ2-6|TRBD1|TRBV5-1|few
CASSWDRGLSKSSGANVLTF
TGCGCCAGCAGCTGGGACAGGGGGCTTTCGAAATCCTCTGGGGCCAACGTCCTGACTTTC
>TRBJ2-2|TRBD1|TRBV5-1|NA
CASSSQGDTGELFF
TGCGCCAGCAGCTCACAGGGGGACACCGGGGAGCTGTTTTTT
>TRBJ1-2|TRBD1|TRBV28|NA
CASSPTGHGYTF
TGTGCCAGCAGTCCGACAGGGCACGGCTACACCTTC
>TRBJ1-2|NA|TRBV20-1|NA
CSARDNRGANYGYTF
TGCAGTGCTAGAGATAACCGAGGCGCTAACTATGGCTACACCTTC
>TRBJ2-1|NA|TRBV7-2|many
CASSRQGSSYNEQFF
TGTGCCAGCAGCCGTCAGGGGAGCTCCTACAATGAGCAGTTCTTC
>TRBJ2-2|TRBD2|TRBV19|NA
CASSGRGKGRGFDTGELFF
TGTGCCAGTAGTGGACGGGGGAAGGGGCGGGGGTTCGACACCGGGGAGCTGTTTTTT
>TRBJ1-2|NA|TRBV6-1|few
CASSEDQGPYGYTF
TGTGCCAGCAGTGAAGATCAGGGACCCTATGGCTACACCTTC
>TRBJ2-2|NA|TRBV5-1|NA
CASSPGRPNTGELFF
TGCGCCAGCAGCCCGGGACGGCCGAACACCGGGGAGCTGTTTTTT
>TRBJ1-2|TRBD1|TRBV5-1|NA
CASSTEGADGYTF
TGCGCCAGCAGCACCGAGGGGGCGGATGGCTACACCTTC
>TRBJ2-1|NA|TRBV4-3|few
CASSVGLTPPEQFF
TGCGCCAGCAGCGTAGGGCTGACGCCCCCTGAGCAGTTCTTC
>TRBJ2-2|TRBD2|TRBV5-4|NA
CASSLGTSGGNTGELFF
TGTGCCAGCAGCTTGGGGACTAGCGGGGGAAACACCGGGGAGCTGTTTTTT
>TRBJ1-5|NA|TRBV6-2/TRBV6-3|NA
CASSYLGGQPQHF
TGTGCCAGCAGTTACCTGGGGGGACAGCCCCAGCATTTT
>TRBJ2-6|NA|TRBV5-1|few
CASSLVPTLGANVLTF
TGCGCCAGCAGCTTGGTTCCTACTCTGGGGGCCAACGTCCTGACTTTC
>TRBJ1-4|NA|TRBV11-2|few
CASTRNSGKLFF
TGTGCCAGCACCCGTAACTCCGGGAAACTGTTTTTT
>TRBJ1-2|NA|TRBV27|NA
CASSSTNKGYGYTF
TGTGCCAGCAGTTCCACTAATAAGGGCTATGGCTACACCTTC
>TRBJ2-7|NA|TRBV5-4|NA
CATRGPTYEQYF
TGTGCCACCCGGGGACCCACCTACGAGCAGTACTTC
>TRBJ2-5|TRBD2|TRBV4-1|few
CASSQLVPAGGVGETQYF
TGCGCCAGCAGCCAATTAGTTCCGGCGGGGGGCGTGGGAGAGACCCAGTACTTC
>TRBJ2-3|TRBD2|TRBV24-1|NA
CATSESGTSGNTQYF
TGTGCCACCAGTGAATCCGGGACTAGCGGTAATACGCAGTATTTT
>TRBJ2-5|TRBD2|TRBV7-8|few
CASSLGGASGGLETQYF
TGTGCCAGCAGCTTGGGTGGTGCTAGCGGGGGGTTAGAGACCCAGTACTTC
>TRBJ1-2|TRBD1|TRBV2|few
CASRDRANYGYTF
TGTGCCAGCAGGGACAGGGCTAACTATGGCTACACCTTC
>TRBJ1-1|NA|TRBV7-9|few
CASSSGRDTNSNTEAFF
TGTGCCAGCAGTTCCGGACGGGACACCAATTCGAACACTGAAGCTTTCTTT
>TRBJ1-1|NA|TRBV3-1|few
CASSLQGGRAEAFF
TGTGCCAGCAGCCTACAGGGAGGACGCGCTGAAGCTTTCTTT
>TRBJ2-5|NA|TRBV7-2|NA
CASSPRIQETQYF
TGTGCCAGCAGCCCCCGGATCCAAGAGACCCAGTACTTC
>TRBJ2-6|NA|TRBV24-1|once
CATSQGYSGANVLTF
TGTGCCACCAGTCAGGGCTACTCTGGGGCCAACGTCCTGACTTTC